The 32 T cell receptor beta chains given below trace back to one sample, sequenced in a study of cytomegalovirus exposure and HLA in healthy donors. Primers: 60 Vbeta forward and 13 Jbeta reverse. Profiled with immunoSEQ multiplex PCR; TCRdb holds only in-frame clones, not every one. The sample yields more than 95,000 clones, roughly 75% seen once. Sequencing input: PBMCs. These receptors were obtained from a female donor in good health and CMV-seronegative.

This chain links TRBV18 with TRBJ2-1, with TRBD2 matching over 8 bases. The J segment lost 4 bases and the V segment lost 2 bases, leaving 4 bases of the junction unmatched. In germline, CDR1 is KGHSH, CDR2 LQKENI. The CDR3 covers 15 residues. The CDR3 DNA is TGTGCCAGCTCACCAAGGACTAGCCCTTACAATGAGCAGTTCTTC. Its protein is CASSPRTSPYNEQFF.

This sequence joins TRBV5-4 and TRBJ1-4; 8 bases agree with TRBD1. The CDR3 sequence is 14 residues long. J was trimmed by 5 bases and V by 7 bases; bases with no gene match: 7. Germline CDR1 reads SGHNT; CDR2 reads YYREEE (reference sequence). The CDR3 loop reads CASGDRDRNEKLFF. CDR3 nucleotides: TGTGCCAGCGGGGACCGGGACAGGAATGAAAAACTGTTTTTT.

The gene calls are TRBV2 and TRBJ1-4; D is uncertain. V was cut by 7 bases and J by 8 bases, with 11 bases left in between. The V gene's germline CDR1 is SNHLY and CDR2 FYNNEI. The CDR3 has 12 residues. The CDR3 sequence is CASKDDLEKLFF. The CDR3 DNA sequence: TGTGCCAGCAAGGATGACTTAGAAAAACTGTTTTTT.

V and J are TRBV30 and TRBJ1-2; D gene unclear. Trimming cost V 1 base and J 3 bases, with 12 bases left between them. The CDR3 consists of 14 residues. Germline assignment: CDR1 GTSNPN and CDR2 SVGIG (reference sequence). The CDR3 protein is CAWSETPGDYGYTF. CDR3 in DNA: TGTGCCTGGAGTGAGACTCCCGGGGACTATGGCTACACCTTC.

CDR3 sequence (DNA): TGTGCCAGCAGCCCCCGACTAGCGGGGCCAGAGACCCAGTACTTC. Its protein product is CASSPRLAGPETQYF. This rearrangement joins TRBV5-4 to TRBJ2-5; 11 nucleotides agree with TRBD2. There are 15 residues in the CDR3. CDR1 and CDR2 (germline): SGHNT, YYREEE (reference sequence). Trimming took 4 bases from V and 4 from J; bases not matched to a gene: 6.

This clone was picked up many times. CDR3 sequence (DNA): TGCGCCAGCAGTCAGGGTTATGGTGAAGCTTTCTTT. Encoded protein: CASSQGYGEAFF. The V call is TRBV4-1, the J call TRBJ1-1, with D possibly being TRBD1 (5 bases). Germline loops: CDR1 MGHRA, CDR2 YSYEKL. This CDR3 is built from 12 residues. Between the trimmed V and J ends, which lost 6 bases and 7 bases, there was a span of 12 bases.

This clone was recorded a few times. This chain uses TRBV11-2 with TRBJ2-7, with D possibly TRBD2 on 5 matching bases. Germline V gene sequence: CDR1 SGHAT, CDR2 FQNNGV. Trimming shortened V by 6 bases and J by 8 bases, and 20 bases separated the two germline ends. The CDR3 extends over 14 amino acids. The CDR3 reads CASREPGRAGQQYF. The CDR3 coding sequence is TGTGCCAGCAGGGAGCCCGGGCGGGCAGGTCAGCAGTACTTC.

J is TRBJ2-7 and V is TRBV4-1, with D tentatively TRBD1 (5 bases). The CDR3 totals 15 residues. Trimming removed 4 bases at V and 4 bases at J, with 17 bases between. Per the germline V gene, CDR1 is MGHRA and CDR2 is YSYEKL. The CDR3 region is CASSPRQSPGYEQYF. The CDR3 region has the DNA TGCGCCAGCAGCCCAAGACAGTCCCCCGGGTACGAGCAGTACTTC.

This chain links TRBV11-2 with TRBJ2-7, with a tentative D call TRBD2 (5 bases). The CDR3 consists of 16 residues. The V end lost 4 bases, the J end lost 5 bases, and 21 bases lay between the germline ends. Germline values: CDR1 SGHAT, CDR2 FQNNGV. The CDR3 region has the DNA TGTGCCAGCAGCTCCGGACTCGGGCGTAGGTTTAACGAGCAGTACTTC. It specifies CASSSGLGRRFNEQYF.

This clone was observed a handful of times. The V and J genes are TRBV7-9 and TRBJ1-1, with 7 positions matching TRBD1. The CDR3 has 15 amino acids. The germline V gene encodes CDR1 SEHNR and CDR2 FQNEAQ (reference sequence). V shed 5 bases, J shed 1 base, and the junction held 7 bases outside the gene matches. The CDR3 DNA is TGTGCCAGCAGCCTCAGACAGGGCTCGAACACTGAAGCTTTCTTT. It translates to CASSLRQGSNTEAFF.

The rearrangement uses TRBV28 and TRBJ1-5; the D is unclear. Germline V gene sequence: CDR1 MDHEN, CDR2 SYDVKM. V was trimmed by 6 bases and J by 4 bases, leaving 13 bases between them. CDR3 length equals 14 residues. The CDR3 DNA reads TGTGCCAGCAGCCCCGAAAGAGGGAATCAGCCCCAGCATTTT. Encoded protein: CASSPERGNQPQHF. The complete variable domain, with remaining parts taken from reference TRBV28 and TRBJ1-5, reads DVKVTQSSRYLVKRTGEKVFLECVQDMDHENMFWYRQDPGLGLRLIYFSYDVKMKEKGDIPEGYSVSREKKERFSLILESASTNQTSMYLCASSPERGNQPQHFGDGTRLSIL.

This chain connects TRBV5-1 to TRBJ2-5; TRBD1 agrees at 7 bases. Germline trimming cut 5 bases from V and 2 bases from J; bases unmatched to any gene: 3. The CDR3 loop spans 13 amino acids. Germline CDR1 reads SGHRS; CDR2 reads YFSETQ. The CDR3 protein is CASRTGSQETQYF. In DNA form, the CDR3 reads TGCGCCAGCAGGACAGGGAGTCAAGAGACCCAGTACTTC.

Regarding this clone: This sample also contains other DNA sequences that code for the same CDR3. The chain recombines TRBV27 with TRBJ2-3; D might be TRBD2 (6 bases). Germline CDR1 is MNHEY and CDR2 is SMNVEV (reference sequence). V was pared by 5 bases and J by 6 bases, with 21 bases between. There are 16 residues in the CDR3. CDR3 coding DNA: TGTGCCAGCAGTCCGGGACTTGACCGGGGACTGGATACGCAGTATTTT. It is translated as CASSPGLDRGLDTQYF.

This clone was detected only a few times. The V gene is TRBV6-6, the J gene TRBJ1-6; D ambiguous. In germline, CDR1 is MNHNY, CDR2 SVGAGI (reference sequence). Trimming took off 4 bases at V and 1 base at J, with 5 bases between the two ends. The CDR3 length is 14 residues. CDR3 sequence reads: CASSSRSYNSPLHF. The CDR3 DNA follows: TGTGCCAGCAGTTCCAGGTCCTATAATTCACCCCTCCACTTT.

This chain uses TRBV5-4 with TRBJ2-7, with 10 bases lining up with TRBD2. The junction had 0 bases not matched to a gene; V was cut back by 0 bases and J by 0 bases. Germline CDR1 is SGHNT and CDR2 is YYREEE (reference sequence). The CDR3 totals 15 residues. This CDR3 is CASSLASGGSYEQYF. In DNA form, the CDR3 reads TGTGCCAGCAGCTTGGCTAGCGGGGGCTCCTACGAGCAGTACTTC.

The chain is built from TRBV5-1 and TRBJ2-7, with D possibly being TRBD1 (6 bases). The CDR3 runs to 16 residues. Per germline, CDR1 SGHRS and CDR2 YFSETQ. Trimming pared 3 bases from V and 3 bases from J, leaving 19 bases between. The CDR3 protein is CASSSPSVGAIYEQYF. Here the CDR3 DNA reads TGCGCCAGCAGCTCCCCCTCTGTGGGGGCTATCTACGAGCAGTACTTC.

The chain recombines TRBV5-4 with TRBJ2-3; D might be TRBD1 (6 bases). Trimming removed 4 bases at V and 3 bases at J, with 12 bases between. Germline V CDR1 and CDR2: SGHNT, YYREEE (reference sequence). The CDR3 length is 14 residues. The CDR3: CASSAGGGTDTQYF. CDR3 nucleotides: TGTGCCAGCAGCGCTGGGGGCGGGACAGATACGCAGTATTTT.

This clone was seen just once. V is TRBV5-4 and J is TRBJ2-1; D is ambiguous. The CDR3 totals 12 residues. The germline V gene encodes CDR1 SGHNT and CDR2 YYREEE (reference sequence). V dropped 5 bases and J dropped 9 bases, with 12 bases sitting between them. The DNA of the CDR3 is TGTGCCAGCAGTATGAGTCCCGGTGAGCAGTTCTTC. Translated: CASSMSPGEQFF.

This chain uses TRBV7-9 with TRBJ2-2, with 9 nucleotides matching TRBD1. The V gene end was trimmed by 5 bases and the J gene end by 5 bases; junction bases not matched to a gene: 6. CDR3 length equals 15 residues. Germline CDR1 reads SEHNR; CDR2 reads FQNEAQ (reference sequence). This CDR3 is CASSAWTGATGELFF. The DNA for the CDR3 is TGTGCCAGCAGCGCCTGGACAGGGGCAACCGGGGAGCTGTTTTTT.

This clone was detected a few times. The J gene is TRBJ2-3, the V gene TRBV1; TRBD2 was called by the table and not checked on the DNA. TRBV1 is tagged as a pseudogene. The CDR3 is 16 amino acids. The CDR3 here is CTSNLSGGTSTDTQYF. The CDR3 nucleotides are TGCACCAGCAACCTTAGCGGGGGGACAAGCACAGATACGCAGTATTTT.

The V and J genes are TRBV10-3 and TRBJ2-5; TRBD2 is a possible D gene (5 bases). CDR1 and CDR2 from the germline V gene are ENHRY and SYGVKD. The V end was cut by 3 bases, the J end by 3 bases, with 11 bases between. The CDR3 length is 14 residues. The CDR3: CAISDPAGEETQYF. The CDR3 region has the DNA TGTGCCATCAGTGACCCCGCGGGCGAAGAGACCCAGTACTTC.

The V and J genes are TRBV20-1 and TRBJ1-1; D remains unclear. The V end lost 3 bases, the J end lost 0 bases, and 2 bases lay between the germline ends. CDR3 length: 11 residues. From germline, CDR1 is DFQATT and CDR2 SNEGSKA (reference sequence). The CDR3 region has the DNA TGCAGTGCTAGCGTGAACACTGAAGCTTTCTTT. Amino acids: CSASVNTEAFF.

This chain uses TRBV19 with TRBJ2-5; maybe TRBD2 (5 bases). The CDR3 is 15 residues long. In germline, CDR1 is LNHDA, CDR2 SQIVND (reference sequence). V lost 5 bases to trimming and J lost 1 base, with 14 bases between them. This CDR3 reads CASSYPGSTQETQYF. CDR3 DNA: TGTGCCAGTAGTTACCCGGGGTCCACCCAAGAGACCCAGTACTTC.

The rearrangement uses TRBV11-2 and TRBJ2-1, with 13 bases matching TRBD2. Per the germline V gene, CDR1 is SGHAT and CDR2 is FQNNGV. J was trimmed by 5 bases and V by 5 bases; bases with no gene match: 3. This CDR3 has 15 residues. CDR3: CASSPGLAGDNEQFF. In DNA form, the CDR3 reads TGTGCCAGCAGCCCAGGACTAGCGGGAGACAATGAGCAGTTCTTC.

V and J are TRBV29-1 and TRBJ2-2; the match to TRBD1 covers 10 bases. Trimming removed 7 bases from V and 6 bases from J; junction bases left unmatched: 5. CDR1 is SQVTM, CDR2 ANQGSEA, per germline. CDR3 size: 13 residues. The CDR3: CSAGQGGPGELFF. The DNA for the CDR3 is TGCAGCGCCGGACAGGGGGGGCCCGGGGAGCTGTTTTTT.

This chain uses TRBV11-2 with TRBJ1-3; a possible D gene is TRBD1 (5 bases). V lost 5 bases, J lost 1 base, and 12 bases lay in between. The CDR3 runs 15 residues. Germline V gives CDR1 SGHAT, CDR2 FQNNGV. CDR3 in amino acids: CASSPTGGSGNTIYF. As DNA, the CDR3 is TGTGCCAGCAGCCCCACGGGGGGGTCTGGAAACACCATATATTTT.

Concerning this clone: The junction departs from germline at one end; a sequencing error may be responsible. The chain links TRBV2 to TRBJ1-1, with unresolved D. The germline V gene encodes CDR1 SNHLY and CDR2 FYNNEI. The CDR3 sequence is 13 residues long. CDR3 nucleotides: TGTGCCAGCAGGGAAGACTTGTACACTGAAGCTTTCTTT. It is translated as CASREDLYTEAFF.

This sequence joins TRBV27 and TRBJ2-1; D gene uncertain. The CDR3 sequence is 16 residues long. Germline lookup yields CDR1 MNHEY and CDR2 SMNVEV (reference sequence). Trimming left V 3 bases short and J 4 bases short, with 16 bases between. Here the CDR3 reads CASSLFSQNPYNEQFF. In DNA form, the CDR3 reads TGTGCCAGCAGTTTGTTTTCACAAAACCCTTACAATGAGCAGTTCTTC.

V and J are TRBV6-1 and TRBJ2-7; 7 bases are shared with TRBD1. The CDR3 is made up of 15 amino acids. The junction had 10 bases not matched to a gene; V was cut back by 6 bases and J by 2 bases. Germline loops: CDR1 MNHNS, CDR2 SASEGT. The chain's CDR3 is CASSGENRGTYEQYF. In DNA, the CDR3 is TGTGCCAGCAGCGGGGAGAACAGGGGTACCTACGAGCAGTACTTC.

The chain couples TRBV6-1 to TRBJ1-2, with 7 bases matching TRBD1. Germline V gives CDR1 MNHNS, CDR2 SASEGT. Unmatched junction bases numbered 3, after V lost 7 bases and J lost 1 base. The CDR3 is 13 residues long. The DNA for the CDR3 is TGTGCCAGCACCCGACAGGGTAACTATGGCTACACCTTC. Translated: CASTRQGNYGYTF.

The chain links TRBV7-8 to TRBJ1-5, with D unresolved. The germline V gene encodes CDR1 SGHVS and CDR2 FQNEAQ. Trimming cost V 1 base and J 0 bases, with 4 bases left between them. The CDR3 contains 14 residues. The CDR3 DNA reads TGTGCCAGCAGCTTAGTTATTAGCAATCAGCCCCAGCATTTT. Translation gives CASSLVISNQPQHF.

The rearrangement joins TRBV7-2 to TRBJ2-2; the D gene is possibly TRBD2 (5 bases). V lost 3 bases and J 5 bases, leaving 16 bases between the germline ends. CDR1 is SGHTA and CDR2 is FQGNSA in the germline V gene. There are 16 residues in the CDR3. This CDR3 is CASSLSYQRGTGELFF. CDR3 bases: TGTGCCAGCAGCTTGTCCTACCAAAGAGGGACCGGGGAGCTGTTTTTT.